These T cell receptor beta chains were read from a single sample in a study of beta chain features in type 1 diabetes. Measured with immunoSEQ multiplex PCR; TCRdb has only the in-frame clones, and not every one. The sample yields some 110,000 clones, around 17% seen once. The sequencing input was central memory CD4+ T cells from blood. The receptor set was obtained from a man aged 25 to 45 with type 1 diabetes. CDR3s include the opening cysteine and the closing phenylalanine or tryptophan. The size of a clone is reported for some rows only, either as once, few or many, or as a class for expanded clones.

j_gene: TRBJ1-3
abundance: many
v_gene: TRBV7-2
CDR3aa: CASSLARGNTIYF

j_gene: TRBJ1-2
abundance: few
v_gene: TRBV13
CDR3aa: CASSLGGRLPYGYTF

j_gene: TRBJ1-1
abundance: -
v_gene: TRBV7-2
CDR3aa: CASSYRGFDTEAFF

j_gene: TRBJ2-5
abundance: few
v_gene: TRBV6-9
CDR3aa: CASSQRTGWQETQYF

j_gene: TRBJ2-5
abundance: few
v_gene: TRBV5-1
CDR3aa: CASSFGETQYF

j_gene: TRBJ2-1
abundance: -
v_gene: TRBV30
CDR3aa: CAWSRGGLNEQFF

j_gene: TRBJ1-5
abundance: -
v_gene: TRBV4-1
CDR3aa: CASSQDRTQGDQPQHF

j_gene: TRBJ2-3
abundance: -
v_gene: TRBV10-3
CDR3aa: CAISELADTQYF

j_gene: TRBJ1-1
abundance: few
v_gene: TRBV7-3
CDR3aa: CASRRSPNTEAFF

j_gene: TRBJ2-5
abundance: -
v_gene: TRBV20-1
CDR3aa: CSAAIAETQYF

j_gene: TRBJ1-2
abundance: few
v_gene: TRBV2
CDR3aa: CASSEGAERNYGYTF

j_gene: TRBJ1-2
abundance: few
v_gene: TRBV29-1
CDR3aa: CSVVSRFSGYTF

j_gene: TRBJ2-1
abundance: -
v_gene: TRBV15
CDR3aa: CATSRDQFNEQFF